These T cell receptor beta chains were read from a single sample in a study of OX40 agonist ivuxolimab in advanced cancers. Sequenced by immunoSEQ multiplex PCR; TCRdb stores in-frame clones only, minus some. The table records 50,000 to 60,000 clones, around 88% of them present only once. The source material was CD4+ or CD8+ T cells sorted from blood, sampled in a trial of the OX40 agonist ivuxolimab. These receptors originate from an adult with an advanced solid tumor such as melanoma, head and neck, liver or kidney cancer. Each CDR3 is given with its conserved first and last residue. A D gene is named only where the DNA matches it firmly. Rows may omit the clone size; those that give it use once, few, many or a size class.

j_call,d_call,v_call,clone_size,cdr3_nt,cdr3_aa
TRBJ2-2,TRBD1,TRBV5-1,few,TGCGCCAGCAGCCCGGGACAGGGAGGGATTACCGGGGAGCTGTTTTTT,CASSPGQGGITGELFF
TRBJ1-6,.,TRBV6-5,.,TGTGCCAGCAGTTACTCTACGGAGTATAATTCACCCCTCCACTTT,CASSYSTEYNSPLHF
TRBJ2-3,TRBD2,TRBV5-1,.,TGCGCCAGCAGCTTCGAGCGGGAGGGCACAGATACGCAGTATTTT,CASSFEREGTDTQYF
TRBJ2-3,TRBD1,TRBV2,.,TGTGCCAGCAGTACACAGGGGCTTCCCACAGATACGCAGTATTTT,CASSTQGLPTDTQYF
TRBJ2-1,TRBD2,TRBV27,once,TGTGCCAGCAGTTTCTTTCTAGCGGGAGGGGACAATGAGCAGTTCTTC,CASSFFLAGGDNEQFF
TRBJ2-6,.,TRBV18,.,TGTGCCAGCTCATGTTTCAGGCATTTACAAAGTCGGGCCAACGTCCTGACTTTC,CASSCFRHLQSRANVLTF
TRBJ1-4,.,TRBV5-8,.,TGTGCCAGCAGCTTGGCCCCAGGGGAGTCTACTAATGAAAAACTGTTTTTT,CASSLAPGESTNEKLFF
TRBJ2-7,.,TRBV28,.,TGTGCCAGCAACCCCGGTAGGTCCTACGAGCAGTACTTC,CASNPGRSYEQYF
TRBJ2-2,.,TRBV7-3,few,TGTGCCAGCAGCTCGCAGGGTTCCGGGGAGCTGTTTTTT,CASSSQGSGELFF
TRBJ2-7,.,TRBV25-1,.,TGTGCCAGCAGGAGGAATGTAGGGCCATACGAGCAGTACTTC,CASRRNVGPYEQYF
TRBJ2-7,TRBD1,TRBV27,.,TGTGCCGGCAGTCCGGGACAGGGAGGCTACGAGCAGTACTTC,CAGSPGQGGYEQYF
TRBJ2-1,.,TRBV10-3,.,TGTGCCATCAGTGACGGGAGCTCCTACAATGAGCAGTTCTTC,CAISDGSSYNEQFF
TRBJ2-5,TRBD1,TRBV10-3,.,TGTGCCATCAAGGGACAGGGCCAAGAGACCCAGTACTTC,CAIKGQGQETQYF
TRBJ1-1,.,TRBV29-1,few,TGCAGCGTTGAAGTGAACACTGAAGCTTTCTTT,CSVEVNTEAFF
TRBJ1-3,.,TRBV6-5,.,TGTGCCAGCAGTTACTCGCCCCAACTCTCTGGAAACACCATATATTTT,CASSYSPQLSGNTIYF
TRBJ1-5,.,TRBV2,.,TGTGCCAGCAGTGAAGCGCTGGGGAGTCAGCCCCAGCATTTT,CASSEALGSQPQHF
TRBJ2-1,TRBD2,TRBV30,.,TGTGCCTGGAACTTAGCGGGAGGGCTATACAATGAGCAGTTCTTC,CAWNLAGGLYNEQFF
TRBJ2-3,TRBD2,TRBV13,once,TGTGCCAGCAGATTAGCGGGCGCAGATACGCAGTATTTT,CASRLAGADTQYF
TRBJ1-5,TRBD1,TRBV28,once,TGTGCCAGCAGTTCAGCCGGGACAGCTAGCAATCAGCCCCAGCATTTT,CASSSAGTASNQPQHF
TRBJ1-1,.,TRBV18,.,TGTGCCAGCTCACCGTGGATCGCAGGAATGAACACTGAAGCTTTCTTT,CASSPWIAGMNTEAFF
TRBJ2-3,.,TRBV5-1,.,TGCGCCACCTGGTATCCAGATACGCAGTATTTT,CATWYPDTQYF
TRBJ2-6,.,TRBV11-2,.,TGTGCCAGCAGCTTAAATGGGGACGGGGCCAACGTCCTGACTTTC,CASSLNGDGANVLTF
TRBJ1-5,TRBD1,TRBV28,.,TGTGCCAGCAGGTCCTGGACAGGGTCTACTCAGCCCCAGCATTTT,CASRSWTGSTQPQHF
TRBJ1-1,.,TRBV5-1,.,TGCGCCAGCAGCCCGGGAGACCTGACGAACACTGAAGCTTTCTTT,CASSPGDLTNTEAFF
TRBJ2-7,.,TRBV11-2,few,TGTGCCAGCAGCGCCAGTACCCATCTCGACGAGCAGTACTTC,CASSASTHLDEQYF
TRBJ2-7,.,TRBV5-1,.,TGCGCCAGCAGCTTGGTCTCCTACGAGCAGTACTTC,CASSLVSYEQYF
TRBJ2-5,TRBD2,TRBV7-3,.,TGTGCCAGCAGCTGGACTAGCTCCTACTTC,CASSWTSSYF
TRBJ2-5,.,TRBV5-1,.,TGCGCCAGCAGCTTATTAGGGGAAGAGACCCAGTACTTC,CASSLLGEETQYF
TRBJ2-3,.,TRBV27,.,TGTGCCAGCAGTTTAAGTCTCAGGCCAGATACGCAGTATTTT,CASSLSLRPDTQYF
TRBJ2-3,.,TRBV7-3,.,TGTGCCAGCAGCCCCCAAGGACAGAGCACAGATACGCAGTATTTT,CASSPQGQSTDTQYF
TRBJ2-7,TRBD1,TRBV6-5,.,TGTGCCAGCAGTTACTCGATACAGGGGCGCTCCTACGAGCAGTACTTC,CASSYSIQGRSYEQYF
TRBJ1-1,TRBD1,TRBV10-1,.,TGCGCCAGCAGTGAGGACAGGGTGAACACTGAAGCTTTCTTT,CASSEDRVNTEAFF
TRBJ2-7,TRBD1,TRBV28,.,TGTGCCAGCAGTTTGCCGGGACAGGGGTTAAACGAGCAGTACTTC,CASSLPGQGLNEQYF
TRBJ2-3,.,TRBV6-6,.,TGTGCCAGCAGTTACAGTCCAGATACGCAGTATTTT,CASSYSPDTQYF
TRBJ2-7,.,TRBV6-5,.,TGTGCCAGCCTAGGCGGCGCCTACGAGCAGTACTTC,CASLGGAYEQYF
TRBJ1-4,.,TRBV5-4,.,TGTGCCAGCAGCTTGGGGCAGGGACCTAATGAAAAACTGTTTTTT,CASSLGQGPNEKLFF
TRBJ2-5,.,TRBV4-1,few,TGCGCCAGCAGCCTATACCCTCCGGGACAAAATCAAGAGACCCAGTACTTC,CASSLYPPGQNQETQYF
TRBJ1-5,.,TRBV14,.,TGTGCCAGCAGCCAAGGGGTACAACAGCCCCAGCATTTT,CASSQGVQQPQHF
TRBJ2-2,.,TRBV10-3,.,TGTGCCATCAGATGGACAGAGAACACCGGGGAGCTGTTTTTT,CAIRWTENTGELFF
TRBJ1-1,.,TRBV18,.,TGTGCCAGCTCACCCGGACGGAACACTGAAGCTTTCTTT,CASSPGRNTEAFF
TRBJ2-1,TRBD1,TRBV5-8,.,TGTGCCAGCATGGGAAGAGGGGGCAGGGGGACCAATGAGCAGTTCTTC,CASMGRGGRGTNEQFF
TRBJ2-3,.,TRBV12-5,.,TGTGCTAGTGGTTTGGGGAGGAGCACAGATACGCAGTATTTT,CASGLGRSTDTQYF
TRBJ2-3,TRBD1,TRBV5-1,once,TGCGCCAGCAGCTTGGCCGGGACAGGGGGCGTGGATACGCAGTATTTT,CASSLAGTGGVDTQYF